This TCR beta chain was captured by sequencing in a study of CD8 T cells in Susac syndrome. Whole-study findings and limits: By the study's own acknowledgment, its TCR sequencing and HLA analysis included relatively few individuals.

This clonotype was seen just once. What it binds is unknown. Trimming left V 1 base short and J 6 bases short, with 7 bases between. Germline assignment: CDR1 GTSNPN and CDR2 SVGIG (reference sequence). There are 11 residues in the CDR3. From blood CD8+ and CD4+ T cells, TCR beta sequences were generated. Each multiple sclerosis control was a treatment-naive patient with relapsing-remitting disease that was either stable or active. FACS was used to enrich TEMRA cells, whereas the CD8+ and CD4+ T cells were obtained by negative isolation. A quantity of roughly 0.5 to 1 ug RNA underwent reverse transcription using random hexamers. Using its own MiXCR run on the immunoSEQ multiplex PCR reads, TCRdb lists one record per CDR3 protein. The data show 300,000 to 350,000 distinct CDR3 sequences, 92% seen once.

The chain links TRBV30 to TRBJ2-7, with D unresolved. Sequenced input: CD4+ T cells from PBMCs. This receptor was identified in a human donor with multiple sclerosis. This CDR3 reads CAWSELGEQYF. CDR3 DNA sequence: TGTGCCTGGAGTGAACTGGGCGAGCAGTACTTC. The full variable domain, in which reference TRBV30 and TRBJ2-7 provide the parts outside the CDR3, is SQTIHQWPATLVQPVGSPLSLECTVEGTSNPNLYWYRQAAGRGLQLLFYSVGIGQISSEVPQNLSASRPQDRQFILSSKKLLLSDSGFYLCAWSELGEQYFGPGTRLTVT.